Listed below are T cell receptor beta chains from one sample, sequenced in a study of T cell repertoires in cytomegalovirus infection. TCRdb reprocessed the reads with MiXCR, giving one entry per CDR3 protein. The profile covers a few hundred thousand distinct CDR3 sequences, with over 15% appearing a single time and 40% to 55% taken by the ten largest. The sample taken for sequencing was CD8+ T cells from PBMCs. The source is a human donor in good health (CMV status not recorded). Some clones in this sample may be carry-over from other donors' samples. Both conserved end residues are part of each CDR3. Fields, in order: J gene, V gene, clone size, D gene, CDR3 protein, CDR3 DNA. A D gene is named only where the DNA matches it firmly. Only part of the rows carry a size: once, few, many, or a class if the clone is expanded.

j_gene: TRBJ2-1
v_gene: TRBV4-1
abundance: many
d_gene: TRBD2
CDR3aa: CASATAGGPGPSYNEQFF
CDR3nt: TGCGCCAGTGCGACGGCGGGGGGCCCGGGACCCTCCTACAATGAGCAGTTCTTC

j_gene: TRBJ2-3
v_gene: TRBV12-3/TRBV12-4
abundance: many
d_gene: TRBD2
CDR3aa: CASSSRTSGGQAYDTQYF
CDR3nt: TGTGCCAGCAGTTCACGGACTAGCGGGGGGCAAGCTTATGATACGCAGTATTTT

j_gene: TRBJ2-7
v_gene: TRBV27
abundance: few
d_gene: .
CDR3aa: CASSLSHTAGSYEQYF
CDR3nt: TGTGCCAGCAGTTTATCCCATACCGCAGGGTCCTACGAGCAGTACTTC

j_gene: TRBJ1-2
v_gene: TRBV28
abundance: .
d_gene: .
CDR3aa: CASSLPLTHLNYGYTF
CDR3nt: TGTGCCAGCAGTCTACCCCTGACGCATCTCAACTATGGCTACACCTTC

j_gene: TRBJ2-7
v_gene: TRBV7-9
abundance: .
d_gene: .
CDR3aa: CASSLGRGSRLYEQYF
CDR3nt: TGTGCCAGCAGCTTAGGCCGGGGCAGTAGACTTTACGAGCAGTACTTC

j_gene: TRBJ2-7
v_gene: TRBV7-9
abundance: few
d_gene: TRBD1
CDR3aa: CASSLSDRADYEQYF
CDR3nt: TGTGCCAGCAGCCTGTCGGACAGGGCCGACTACGAGCAGTACTTC

j_gene: TRBJ2-5
v_gene: TRBV7-3
abundance: many
d_gene: .
CDR3aa: CASSLTYRETQYF
CDR3nt: TGTGCCAGCAGCTTAACGTACAGAGAGACCCAGTACTTC

j_gene: TRBJ2-5
v_gene: TRBV7-2
abundance: .
d_gene: .
CDR3aa: CASSLDRRSLSQYF
CDR3nt: TGTGCCAGCAGCTTAGACAGGCGAAGTTTATCCCAGTACTTC

j_gene: TRBJ2-7
v_gene: TRBV20-1
abundance: few
d_gene: .
CDR3aa: CSARDGAYEQYF
CDR3nt: TGCAGTGCTAGAGATGGCGCCTACGAGCAGTACTTC

j_gene: TRBJ2-1
v_gene: TRBV27
abundance: .
d_gene: .
CDR3aa: CASSPQGFSYNEQFF
CDR3nt: TGTGCCAGCAGTCCACAGGGCTTCTCCTACAATGAGCAGTTCTTC

j_gene: TRBJ1-6
v_gene: TRBV20-1
abundance: .
d_gene: .
CDR3aa: CSAEITVRGTGWNSPLHF
CDR3nt: TGCAGTGCTGAGATTACAGTCCGTGGGACCGGGTGGAATTCACCCCTCCACTTT

j_gene: TRBJ2-1
v_gene: TRBV18
abundance: .
d_gene: TRBD1
CDR3aa: CASSVHRGHHNEQFF
CDR3nt: TGTGCCAGCTCAGTTCACAGGGGTCATCACAATGAGCAGTTCTTC

j_gene: TRBJ1-1
v_gene: TRBV6-2/TRBV6-3
abundance: many
d_gene: .
CDR3aa: CASSQATPNTEAFF
CDR3nt: TGTGCCAGCAGCCAGGCGACCCCCAACACTGAAGCTTTCTTT

j_gene: TRBJ2-5
v_gene: TRBV28
abundance: few
d_gene: .
CDR3aa: CASSYMLEETQYF
CDR3nt: TGTGCCAGCAGTTATATGCTAGAAGAGACCCAGTACTTC

j_gene: TRBJ2-7
v_gene: TRBV7-2
abundance: many
d_gene: .
CDR3aa: CASSLAGGGDEQYF
CDR3nt: TGTGCCAGCAGCTTAGCTGGCGGGGGCGACGAGCAGTACTTC

j_gene: TRBJ2-3
v_gene: TRBV7-8
abundance: .
d_gene: .
CDR3aa: CASSLLIESTDTQYF
CDR3nt: TGTGCCAGCAGCTTATTGATAGAGTCCACAGATACGCAGTATTTT

j_gene: TRBJ1-2
v_gene: TRBV28
abundance: many
d_gene: TRBD1
CDR3aa: CASSPNPRDRAGYTF
CDR3nt: TGTGCCAGCAGCCCCAACCCGAGGGACAGGGCCGGCTACACCTTC

j_gene: TRBJ1-1
v_gene: TRBV28
abundance: many
d_gene: .
CDR3aa: CASSLIGLDTEAFF
CDR3nt: TGTGCCAGCAGTTTAATTGGGTTGGACACTGAAGCTTTCTTT

j_gene: TRBJ2-7
v_gene: TRBV29-1
abundance: few
d_gene: TRBD1
CDR3aa: CSVEGGIGQAYEQYF
CDR3nt: TGCAGCGTTGAAGGGGGTATCGGACAGGCCTACGAGCAGTACTTC

j_gene: TRBJ2-7
v_gene: TRBV20-1
abundance: few
d_gene: TRBD2
CDR3aa: CSARDWRGGALYEQYF
CDR3nt: TGCAGTGCTAGAGATTGGCGCGGGGGGGCCCTGTACGAGCAGTACTTC

j_gene: TRBJ1-6
v_gene: TRBV7-8
abundance: many
d_gene: .
CDR3aa: CASSLNRAGNSPLHF
CDR3nt: TGTGCCAGCAGCTTAAATAGGGCTGGAAATTCACCCCTCCACTTT

j_gene: TRBJ2-5
v_gene: TRBV13
abundance: few
d_gene: .
CDR3aa: CASSWGLPETQYF
CDR3nt: TGTGCCAGCAGCTGGGGACTCCCAGAGACCCAGTACTTC

j_gene: TRBJ1-1
v_gene: TRBV9
abundance: few
d_gene: TRBD1
CDR3aa: CASSTGTELEAFF
CDR3nt: TGTGCCAGCAGCACCGGGACAGAGCTTGAAGCTTTCTTT

j_gene: TRBJ1-1
v_gene: TRBV11-2
abundance: few
d_gene: .
CDR3aa: CASTRGFTEAFF
CDR3nt: TGTGCCAGCACTCGGGGGTTCACTGAAGCTTTCTTT

j_gene: TRBJ2-1
v_gene: TRBV7-6
abundance: few
d_gene: TRBD1
CDR3aa: CASSGTGTGVFNEQFF
CDR3nt: TGTGCCAGCAGCGGAACCGGGACAGGGGTCTTCAATGAGCAGTTCTTC

j_gene: TRBJ2-7
v_gene: TRBV29-1
abundance: .
d_gene: .
CDR3aa: CSVEDRRTPTYEQYF
CDR3nt: TGCAGCGTTGAAGATCGACGGACACCTACATACGAGCAGTACTTC

j_gene: TRBJ1-4
v_gene: TRBV12-3/TRBV12-4
abundance: many
d_gene: .
CDR3aa: CASSPNVWSGEKLFF
CDR3nt: TGTGCCAGCAGTCCCAATGTTTGGAGCGGTGAAAAACTGTTTTTT

j_gene: TRBJ1-3
v_gene: TRBV7-9
abundance: many
d_gene: .
CDR3aa: CASRNSGGLYF
CDR3nt: TGTGCCAGCAGAAACTCGGGAGGCTTATATTTT

j_gene: TRBJ1-5
v_gene: TRBV12-3/TRBV12-4
abundance: .
d_gene: .
CDR3aa: CASRVGEANQPQHF
CDR3nt: TGTGCCAGCAGAGTGGGGGAGGCCAATCAGCCCCAGCATTTT

j_gene: TRBJ2-4
v_gene: TRBV12-3/TRBV12-4
abundance: many
d_gene: TRBD1
CDR3aa: CASSLTGGNYVLAKNIQYF
CDR3nt: TGTGCCAGCAGTCTGACAGGGGGGAACTACGTTCTAGCCAAAAACATTCAGTACTTC

j_gene: TRBJ1-1
v_gene: TRBV2
abundance: .
d_gene: TRBD1
CDR3aa: CASSGGQGEGTEAFF
CDR3nt: TGTGCCAGCAGTGGAGGACAGGGGGAAGGGACTGAAGCTTTCTTT

j_gene: TRBJ2-3
v_gene: TRBV4-1
abundance: .
d_gene: TRBD2
CDR3aa: CASSQEGLAITYDTQYF
CDR3nt: TGCGCCAGCAGCCAAGAGGGACTAGCGATCACATACGATACGCAGTATTTT

j_gene: TRBJ1-1
v_gene: TRBV12-5
abundance: few
d_gene: .
CDR3aa: CASGPPPVSSTEAFF
CDR3nt: TGTGCTAGTGGTCCCCCGCCGGTCTCATCCACTGAAGCTTTCTTT

j_gene: TRBJ1-5
v_gene: TRBV6-2/TRBV6-3
abundance: .
d_gene: .
CDR3aa: CASSYSIFGETGYSNQPQHF
CDR3nt: TGTGCCAGCAGTTACTCGATATTTGGGGAAACAGGTTATAGCAATCAGCCCCAGCATTTT

j_gene: TRBJ2-1
v_gene: TRBV6-5
abundance: .
d_gene: .
CDR3aa: CASSYSILRPGAQNEQFF
CDR3nt: TGTGCCAGCAGTTACTCGATTTTACGCCCGGGGGCGCAGAATGAGCAGTTCTTC

j_gene: TRBJ1-2
v_gene: TRBV29-1
abundance: .
d_gene: TRBD1
CDR3aa: CSVEGRTGGTYGYTF
CDR3nt: TGCAGCGTTGAAGGGAGGACAGGGGGGACCTATGGCTACACCTTC

j_gene: TRBJ2-1
v_gene: TRBV7-9
abundance: many
d_gene: .
CDR3aa: CASSLERSGLSTNEQFF
CDR3nt: TGTGCCAGCAGCTTAGAGAGGTCAGGGCTCTCCACCAATGAGCAGTTCTTC

j_gene: TRBJ2-1
v_gene: TRBV6-5
abundance: few
d_gene: TRBD1
CDR3aa: CASSYAKTGALYNEQFF
CDR3nt: TGTGCCAGCAGTTACGCCAAGACAGGGGCCCTTTACAATGAGCAGTTCTTC

j_gene: TRBJ1-2
v_gene: TRBV20-1
abundance: .
d_gene: TRBD1
CDR3aa: CSAQNAGGSGYTF
CDR3nt: TGCAGTGCCCAAAATGCAGGGGGCTCTGGCTACACCTTC

j_gene: TRBJ2-2
v_gene: TRBV6-1
abundance: .
d_gene: .
CDR3aa: CASSEYSPRFTGELFF
CDR3nt: TGTGCCAGCAGTGAATACTCGCCCAGATTTACCGGGGAGCTGTTTTTT

j_gene: TRBJ1-2
v_gene: TRBV7-9
abundance: few
d_gene: .
CDR3aa: CASSPLEWVNYGYTF
CDR3nt: TGTGCCAGCAGCCCCCTAGAGTGGGTTAACTATGGCTACACCTTC

j_gene: TRBJ1-2
v_gene: TRBV7-9
abundance: .
d_gene: .
CDR3aa: CASSPSWGANSGYTF
CDR3nt: TGTGCCAGCAGCCCCTCGTGGGGGGCAAACTCCGGCTACACCTTC

j_gene: TRBJ2-2
v_gene: TRBV15
abundance: .
d_gene: .
CDR3aa: CATSLGRSGTGELFF
CDR3nt: TGTGCCACCAGCCTAGGACGGAGTGGCACCGGGGAGCTGTTTTTT

j_gene: TRBJ2-3
v_gene: TRBV29-1
abundance: many
d_gene: .
CDR3aa: CSVGFEADTQYF
CDR3nt: TGCAGCGTTGGGTTCGAGGCAGATACGCAGTATTTT

j_gene: TRBJ1-2
v_gene: TRBV28
abundance: few
d_gene: .
CDR3aa: CASSLIGGGLANYGYTF
CDR3nt: TGTGCCAGCAGTCTTATAGGGGGAGGGTTAGCTAACTATGGCTACACCTTC

j_gene: TRBJ1-1
v_gene: TRBV29-1
abundance: .
d_gene: TRBD1
CDR3aa: CSVEGDRVGNTEAFF
CDR3nt: TGCAGCGTTGAAGGGGACAGGGTAGGGAACACTGAAGCTTTCTTT

j_gene: TRBJ2-3
v_gene: TRBV7-9
abundance: many
d_gene: .
CDR3aa: CASSLVSTATTDTQYF
CDR3nt: TGTGCCAGCAGCTTAGTTTCTACAGCTACCACAGATACGCAGTATTTT